This TCR beta chain was captured in a study of T cell repertoires in cytomegalovirus infection. Via MiXCR, TCRdb re-called the reads, giving one row per CDR3 protein. The data hold some 220,000 distinct CDR3 sequences, with around an eighth observed a single time. The specimen sequenced was PBMCs. The TCR comes from a human donor in good health (CMV status not recorded). Some clones in this sample may be carry-over from other donors' samples.

CDR3 DNA: TGCGCCAGCAGCTTGCCACCCGGGGGATCCGGGGCCAACGTCCTGACTTTC. Protein sequence: CASSLPPGGSGANVLTF. The gene calls are TRBV5-1 and TRBJ2-6; D is perhaps TRBD2 (6 bases). Germline-derived CDR1 and CDR2 are SGHRS and YFSETQ. V was trimmed by 1 base and J by 4 bases, leaving 15 bases between them. The CDR3 has 17 residues.